The 10 T cell receptor beta chains presented below share a single source sample, sequenced in a study of T-cell memory formation after mild COVID-19. Using its own MiXCR run on the 5' RACE reads, TCRdb lists one record per CDR3 protein. The data hold 350,000 or so distinct CDR3 sequences, with 13% observed a single time. Source material: PBMCs or a T cell subset sorted from them (not recorded which). The receptor set was obtained from a man between 18 and 29 years old who had mild COVID-19 (a few samples of this study predate the infection). Cell type and time point are not known.

This clonotype has a handful of counts. V gene TRBV12-3 or TRBV12-4 combines with J gene TRBJ1-5; TRBD1 might be the D (6 bases). The V end lost 5 bases, the J end lost 0 bases, and 8 bases lay between the germline ends. The CDR3 is 14 amino acids. The CDR3 bases are TGTGCCAGCAGTGGCAGGGGTAGCAATCAGCCCCAGCATTTT. It yields the protein CASSGRGSNQPQHF.

This chain links TRBV4-3 with TRBJ2-3, with a weak D call TRBD2 (6 bases). CDR1 and CDR2 from the germline V gene are LGHNA and YSLEER. The CDR3 loop spans 14 amino acids. V was trimmed by 4 bases and J by 2 bases, leaving 10 bases between them. CDR3 sequence (DNA): TGCGCCAGCAGCCGCGGAGGGCTCACAGATACGCAGTATTTT. Protein sequence: CASSRGGLTDTQYF.

The chain couples TRBV4-3 to TRBJ1-5, with D maybe TRBD1 (5 bases). The V end was cut by 6 bases, the J end by 5 bases, with 20 bases between. This CDR3 contains 16 residues. The germline gives CDR1 LGHNA, CDR2 YSLEER. CDR3 sequence reads: CASSPSFWRGDQPQHF. The DNA for the CDR3 is TGCGCCAGCAGTCCCTCGTTTTGGAGGGGAGATCAGCCCCAGCATTTT.

This chain uses TRBV3-1 with TRBJ1-5; weak D call: TRBD1 (6 bases). The CDR3 is made up of 14 amino acids. Trimming pared 0 bases from V and 11 bases from J, leaving 14 bases between. Germline CDR1 is LGHDT and CDR2 is YNNKEL (reference sequence). The CDR3 loop reads CASSQDGGGQTQHF. CDR3 DNA sequence: TGTGCCAGCAGCCAAGATGGGGGGGGACAAACCCAGCATTTT.

V gene TRBV15 combines with J gene TRBJ1-5, with 8 bases identical to TRBD1. Trimming cost V 5 bases and J 4 bases; bases outside gene matches: 10. This CDR3 is built from 16 residues. Germline loops: CDR1 LNHNV, CDR2 YYDKDF (reference sequence). The CDR3 sequence is CATSGTLGTGNQPQHF. The CDR3 DNA reads TGTGCCACCAGCGGAACCCTCGGGACAGGTAATCAGCCCCAGCATTTT.

This clonotype was detected a few times. This chain connects TRBV12-5 to TRBJ2-3; D perhaps matches TRBD1 (6 bases). The CDR3 runs 13 residues. Trimming stripped 6 bases from V and 4 bases from J, with 11 bases between. Germline CDR1 and CDR2: LGHNT and FRNRAP. For the CDR3, the DNA is TGTGCTAGTGGCTTACAGGGATCAGATACGCAGTATTTT. Amino acid sequence: CASGLQGSDTQYF.

CDR3 coding DNA: TGCAGCGTTGGCATGGGTTCGAACACCGGGGAGCTGTTTTTT. Translated, it gives CSVGMGSNTGELFF. The genes are TRBV29-1 and TRBJ2-2, with unresolved D. CDR1 and CDR2 from the germline V gene are SQVTM and ANQGSEA. V was shortened by 4 bases and J by 0 bases, with 9 bases between the two germline ends. There are 14 residues in the CDR3.

This chain links TRBV7-8 with TRBJ1-4, with D hard to call. Trimming took off 0 bases at V and 7 bases at J, with 12 bases between the two ends. This CDR3 comprises 15 residues. The germline CDR1 and CDR2 sequences are SGHVS and FQNEAQ. CDR3 DNA sequence: TGTGCCAGCAGCTTAGCGCTGGTACCCCTTGAAAAACTGTTTTTT. Protein: CASSLALVPLEKLFF. The full variable domain, its missing parts supplied by reference TRBV7-8 and TRBJ1-4, is GAGVSQSPRYKVAKRGQDVALRCDPISGHVSLFWYQQALGQGPEFLTYFQNEAQLDKSGLPSDRFFAERPEGSVSTLKIQRTQQEDSAVYLCASSLALVPLEKLFFGSGTQLSVL.

V and J are TRBV5-5 and TRBJ1-1; D is ambiguous. Germline-derived CDR1 and CDR2 are SGHKS and YYEKEE (reference sequence). Trimming removed 5 bases at V and 0 bases at J, with 14 bases between. CDR3 size: 15 residues. The CDR3 reads CASRRRPGLNTEAFF. Written as DNA, the CDR3 is TGTGCCAGCAGACGTAGGCCTGGATTGAACACTGAAGCTTTCTTT.

This clonotype was found many times. The chain recombines TRBV7-2 with TRBJ2-7, with no clear D. The germline V gene has CDR1 SGHTA and CDR2 FQGNSA. This CDR3 is 14 amino acids long. V dropped 5 bases and J dropped 0 bases, with 11 bases sitting between them. This CDR3 reads CASSLTVSSYEQYF. CDR3 in DNA: TGTGCCAGCAGCCTCACCGTCAGCTCCTACGAGCAGTACTTC.